The rows below give T cell receptor beta chains drawn from one sample of a study of relationships among human T cell subsets. One entry per CDR3 protein results from TCRdb running MiXCR on the multiplex PCR reads. The data contain 7,000 to 9,500 distinct CDR3 sequences, about 54% of them singletons. The sequenced material came from memory T cells sorted from blood. The source of these receptors is a man aged 40-50 years in good health. Both conserved end residues are part of each CDR3. Fields, in order: J gene, D gene, V gene, clone size, CDR3 DNA, CDR3 protein. A D gene is named only where the DNA matches it firmly. Expanded clones are given a class, and other clones once, few, many or no size at all.

TRBJ2-3 . TRBV29-1 few TGCAGCGTTGACAGCGGGACAGATACGCAGTATTTT CSVDSGTDTQYF
TRBJ1-5 . TRBV10-3 . TGTGCCATCAGTGAGTCGACTCTGGGGGGGGCTGGCCCTAATCAGCCCCAGCATTTT CAISESTLGGAGPNQPQHF
TRBJ1-2 . TRBV4-1 . TGCGCCAGCAGCCAAGTTACAACAGGGTCTGGCTACACCTTC CASSQVTTGSGYTF
TRBJ2-1 . TRBV28 . TGTGCCAGCAGGTACGGGACTGGGCAGTTCTTC CASRYGTGQFF
TRBJ1-1 . TRBV30 few TGTGCCTGGAGCGGCGAACGTACAGGGAGAGCTTTCTTT CAWSGERTGRAFF
TRBJ1-1 . TRBV27 . TGTGCCAGCAGTGAACTACCGAACACTGAAGCTTTCTTT CASSELPNTEAFF
TRBJ2-2 . TRBV5-4 . TGCGCCAGCAGCCGGACTAGAGGGACAAACACCGGGGAGCTGTTTTTT CASSRTRGTNTGELFF
TRBJ2-1 TRBD2 TRBV29-1 . TGCAGCGTCCCCAAGACTAGCGGGTTCTACAATGAGCAGTTCTTC CSVPKTSGFYNEQFF
TRBJ2-7 . TRBV28 few TGTGCCAGCAGTTCCCCTCGGACGGGTTCCTACGAGCAGTACTTC CASSSPRTGSYEQYF
TRBJ1-6 . TRBV27 . TGTGCCAGCAGTTTATCCTCGACAGGCCGAAATAATTCACCCCTCCACTTT CASSLSSTGRNNSPLHF
TRBJ1-6 . TRBV20-1 few TGCAGTGCTAGGAGGGAGGACACATATTCACCCCTCCACTTT CSARREDTYSPLHF
TRBJ1-5 . TRBV28 . TGTGCCAGCAGTTCCCGGGGGTATCTCTCTCAGCCCCAGCATTTT CASSSRGYLSQPQHF
TRBJ1-1 . TRBV2 . TGTGCCAGCCCACCTCGGACGGATGTCATGAACACTGAAGCTTTCTTT CASPPRTDVMNTEAFF
TRBJ2-7 . TRBV11-2 . TGCGCCAGCAGCTTTAGGGGGAACTACGAGCAGTACTTC CASSFRGNYEQYF
TRBJ2-2 . TRBV11-2 . TGTGCCAGCAGCTTAGTCCCGACCGGGGAGCTGTTTTTT CASSLVPTGELFF
TRBJ2-5 TRBD2 TRBV11-2 . TGTGCCAGCATCAAAGGACTAGCGGGAGGCCAAGAGACCCAGTACTTC CASIKGLAGGQETQYF
TRBJ2-3 . TRBV7-9 . TGTGCCAGCGTCGGAACAACCCGCACAGATACGCAGTATTTT CASVGTTRTDTQYF
TRBJ2-7 TRBD2 TRBV12-3/TRBV12-4 . TGTGCCAGCAGTTTAGCTTGGGGGGGATACGAGCAGTACTTC CASSLAWGGYEQYF
TRBJ2-2 . TRBV2 . TGTGCCAGCAGTGAGGGGATCGGTACCGGGGAGCTGTTTTTT CASSEGIGTGELFF
TRBJ2-3 . TRBV5-1 . TGCGCCAGCTGGAACCTTGGCACAGATACGCAGTATTTT CASWNLGTDTQYF
TRBJ2-1 . TRBV12-2 . TGTGCAAGTCGCTTGGGATCCAAGCGGGAGGGTTTTTACAATGAGCAGTTCTTC CASRLGSKREGFYNEQFF
TRBJ2-4 . TRBV28 . TGTGCCAGCAGTGGGCATAGGGTGGACAAAAACATTCAGTACTTC CASSGHRVDKNIQYF
TRBJ1-1 . TRBV11-2 few TGTGCCAGCAGGAGGATGGGGGCTGAAGCTTTCTTT CASRRMGAEAFF
TRBJ2-2 . TRBV27 few TGTGCCAGCAGTAAGGGACTTCCGAACACCGGGGAGCTGTTTTTT CASSKGLPNTGELFF
TRBJ2-3 . TRBV5-6 . TGTGCCAGCAGCCCGACAGTTAAGGGGTGGGATGGCACAGATACGCAGTATTTT CASSPTVKGWDGTDTQYF
TRBJ2-7 . TRBV12-3/TRBV12-4 . TGTGCCAGCACTCTTGGACTCGAAGCTAACGAGCAGTACTTC CASTLGLEANEQYF
TRBJ2-3 TRBD1 TRBV5-6 . TGTGCCAGCGGCAGACAGGGCAGCTCCAAGGATACGCAGTATTTT CASGRQGSSKDTQYF
TRBJ1-5 . TRBV7-8 few TGTGCCAGCACAATTAGTGGGGGGCAGGTACAGCCCCAGCATTTT CASTISGGQVQPQHF
TRBJ2-1 . TRBV12-3/TRBV12-4 . TGTGCCAGCAGTTTAGCGGAGGACAGGCAGTTCTTC CASSLAEDRQFF
TRBJ1-2 . TRBV27 . TGTGCCAGCAGCCGGACAACTAACTATGGCTACACCTTC CASSRTTNYGYTF
TRBJ2-7 TRBD2 TRBV7-9 few TGTGCCAGCAGCTTTGGGACTAGCGGGACGTCGTCCTACGAGCAGTACTTC CASSFGTSGTSSYEQYF